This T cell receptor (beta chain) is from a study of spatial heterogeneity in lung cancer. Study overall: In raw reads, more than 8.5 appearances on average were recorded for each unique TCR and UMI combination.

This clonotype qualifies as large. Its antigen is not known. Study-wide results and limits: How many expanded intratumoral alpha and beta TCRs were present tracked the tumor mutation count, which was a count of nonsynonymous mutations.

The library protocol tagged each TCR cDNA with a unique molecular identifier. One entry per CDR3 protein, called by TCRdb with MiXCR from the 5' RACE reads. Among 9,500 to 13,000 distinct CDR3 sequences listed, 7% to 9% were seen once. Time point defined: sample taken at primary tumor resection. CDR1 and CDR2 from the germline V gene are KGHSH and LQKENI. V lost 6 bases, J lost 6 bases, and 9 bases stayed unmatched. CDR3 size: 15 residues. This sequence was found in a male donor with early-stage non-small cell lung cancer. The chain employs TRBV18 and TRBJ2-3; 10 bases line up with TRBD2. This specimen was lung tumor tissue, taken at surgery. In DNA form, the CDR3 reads TGTGCCAGCTCCAGTGGACTAGCGGACTCCGATACGCAGTATTTT. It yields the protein CASSSGLADSDTQYF. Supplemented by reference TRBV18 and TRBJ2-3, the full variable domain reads NAGVMQNPRHLVRRRGQEARLRCSPMKGHSHVYWYRQLPEEGLKFMVYLQKENIIDESGMPKERFSAEFPKEGPSILRIQQVVRGDSAAYFCASSSGLADSDTQYFGPGTRLTVL.